The rows below give T cell receptor beta chains drawn from one sample of a study of blood T cell repertoires in COVID-19. Sequencing was performed with immunoSEQ multiplex PCR; in TCRdb, only in-frame clones are kept and a portion is missing. Among around 700,000 clones, 85% to 90% were seen once, and the ten largest hold about 0.24%. Input material: peripheral blood. The receptors here all came from a woman aged 18-29 years with acute or convalescent COVID-19. CDR3s include the opening cysteine and the closing phenylalanine or tryptophan. The D gene is left open where the match is weak. Not all rows give a size; the values are once, few, many and, for expanded clones, a class.

j_call d_call v_call clone_size cdr3_nt cdr3_aa
TRBJ1-2 NA TRBV18 NA TGTGCCAGCTCACCCAGGACAGACTATGGCTACACCTTC CASSPRTDYGYTF
TRBJ2-7 TRBD2 TRBV27 NA TGTGCCAGCAGCCCCCCTGGGGCGGGGGGTCACTACGAGCAGTACTTC CASSPPGAGGHYEQYF
TRBJ1-2 TRBD1 TRBV7-3 NA TGTGCCAGCAGCTCGGGACAGGGAGTGGGCTACACCTTC CASSSGQGVGYTF
TRBJ1-4 NA TRBV9 NA TGTGCCAGCAGCGTAGGAAGGACACCCGCAACTAATGAAAAACTGTTTTTT CASSVGRTPATNEKLFF
TRBJ1-6 TRBD1 TRBV6-4 NA TGTGCCAGCAGGAAATCGGGACAGGGTGACAATTCACCCCTCCACTTT CASRKSGQGDNSPLHF
TRBJ1-5 NA TRBV3-1/TRBV3-2 NA TGTGCCAGCAGCCCCCACAGGGAGGGTCAGCCCCAGCATTTT CASSPHREGQPQHF
TRBJ2-7 TRBD1 TRBV4-1 NA TGCGCCAGCAGCCGAACCGGGACAGGGGTCTACGAGCAGTACTTC CASSRTGTGVYEQYF
TRBJ2-7 NA TRBV5-5 NA TGTGCCAGCAGCTTTAGCTACGAGCAGTACTTC CASSFSYEQYF
TRBJ1-6 TRBD1 TRBV14 NA TGTGCCAGCAGCCCCGACAGGGGAACTGTCGGTAATTCACCCCTCCACTTT CASSPDRGTVGNSPLHF
TRBJ2-1 NA TRBV5-4 NA TGTGCCAGCAGCTTGGGAGGACAGCACAATGAGCAGTTCTTC CASSLGGQHNEQFF
TRBJ2-5 NA TRBV5-1 once TGCGCCAGCAGCTTGTGGTTGGTAGGGAGGGAGACCCAGTACTTC CASSLWLVGRETQYF
TRBJ2-7 TRBD2 TRBV28 NA TGTGCCAGCAGTACCACCCTCTTGGCGGGGGGCGGTTACGAGCAGTACTTC CASSTTLLAGGGYEQYF
TRBJ1-3 TRBD1 TRBV29-1 NA TGCAGCGTGGGGGACAGGGGGGCGCACCGCTCTGGAAACACCATATATTTT CSVGDRGAHRSGNTIYF
TRBJ1-2 NA TRBV5-1 once TGCGCCAGCGTCGGGTCCGATGGATATGGCTACACCTTC CASVGSDGYGYTF
TRBJ2-1 TRBD2 TRBV15 NA TGTGCCACCAGCAGAGACGGCTCCGCGGGGGTCAATGAGCAGTTCTTC CATSRDGSAGVNEQFF
TRBJ2-7 NA TRBV3-1/TRBV3-2 NA TGTGCCAGCAGCCAAGGAGGAACCTCCTACGAGCAGTACTTC CASSQGGTSYEQYF
TRBJ1-4 NA TRBV3-1/TRBV3-2 NA TGTGCCAGCAGCTACTTCGCGGGCCCAGCAACTAATGAAAAACTGTTTTTT CASSYFAGPATNEKLFF
TRBJ1-3 NA TRBV7-8 NA TGTGCCAGCAGCTTTACAAGTTCACCGGGAAACACCATATATTTT CASSFTSSPGNTIYF
TRBJ1-6 NA TRBV6-4 once TGTGCCAGCAGCCCCGGGACATTTTCTTCACCCCTCCACTTT CASSPGTFSSPLHF
TRBJ1-4 TRBD1 TRBV18 NA TGTGCCAGCTCACCGGGACAGGGGGCTGGTGAAAAACTGTTTTTT CASSPGQGAGEKLFF
TRBJ1-6 TRBD1 TRBV18 NA TGTGCCAGCTCACGGGACAGCCGTGATTCACCCCTCCACTTT CASSRDSRDSPLHF
TRBJ1-5 TRBD1 TRBV7-9 NA TGTGCCAGCAGCTACGGGACAGGGGACGGCAATCAGCCCCAGCATTTT CASSYGTGDGNQPQHF